Here is one TCR beta chain with its context. The sample originates from a study of OX40 agonist ivuxolimab in advanced cancers. Trimming removed 8 bases at V and 6 bases at J, with 14 bases between. This CDR3 region has 13 residues. Germline V gene sequence: CDR1 SGHTA, CDR2 FQGNSA. Some clones are missing from TCRdb's copy, which holds only in-frame ones; the method was immunoSEQ multiplex PCR. The sample includes over 20,000 clones, approximately 80% of them seen just once. Sequencing was performed on CD4+ or CD8+ T cells sorted from blood, taken in a trial of the OX40 agonist ivuxolimab. The chain recombines TRBV7-2 with TRBJ2-1, with D possibly being TRBD2 (6 bases). The TCR sequence derives from an adult with an advanced solid tumor such as melanoma, head and neck, liver or kidney cancer. CDR3 bases: TGTGCCAGCTCTGGGGGAGGAGGCAATGAGCAGTTCTTC. It yields the protein CASSGGGGNEQFF.